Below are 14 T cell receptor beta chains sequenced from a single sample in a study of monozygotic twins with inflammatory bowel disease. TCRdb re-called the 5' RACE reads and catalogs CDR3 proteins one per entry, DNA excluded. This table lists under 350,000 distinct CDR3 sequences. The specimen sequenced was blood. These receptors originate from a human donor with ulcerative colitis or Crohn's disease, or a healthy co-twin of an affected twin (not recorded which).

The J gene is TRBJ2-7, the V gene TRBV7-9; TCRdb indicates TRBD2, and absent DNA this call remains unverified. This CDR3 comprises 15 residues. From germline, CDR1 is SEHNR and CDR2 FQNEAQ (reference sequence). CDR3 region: CASTQGGIPSYEQYF. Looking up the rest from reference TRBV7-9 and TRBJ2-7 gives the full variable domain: DTGVSQNPRHKITKRGQNVTFRCDPISEHNRLYWYRQTLGQGPEFLTYFQNEAQLEKSRLLSDRFSAERPKGSFSTLEIQRTEQGDSAMYLCASTQGGIPSYEQYFGPGTRLTVT.

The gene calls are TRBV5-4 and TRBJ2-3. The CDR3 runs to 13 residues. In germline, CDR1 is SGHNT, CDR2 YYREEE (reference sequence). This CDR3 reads CASSWAQVVTQYF.

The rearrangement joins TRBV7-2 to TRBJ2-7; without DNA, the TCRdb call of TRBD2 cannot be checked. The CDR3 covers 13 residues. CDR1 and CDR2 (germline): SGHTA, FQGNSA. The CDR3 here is CASTWRGEGEQYF.

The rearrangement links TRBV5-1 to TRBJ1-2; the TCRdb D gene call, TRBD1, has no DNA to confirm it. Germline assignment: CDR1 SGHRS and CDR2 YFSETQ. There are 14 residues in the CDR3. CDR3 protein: CASSPAGFLLGYTF.

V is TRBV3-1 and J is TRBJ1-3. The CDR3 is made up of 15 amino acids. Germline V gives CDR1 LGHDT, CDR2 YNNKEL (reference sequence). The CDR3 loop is CASSQIPSSGNTIYF.

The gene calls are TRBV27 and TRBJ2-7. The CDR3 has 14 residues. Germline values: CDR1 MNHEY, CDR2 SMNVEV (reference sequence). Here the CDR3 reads CASSLKWFSYEQYF.

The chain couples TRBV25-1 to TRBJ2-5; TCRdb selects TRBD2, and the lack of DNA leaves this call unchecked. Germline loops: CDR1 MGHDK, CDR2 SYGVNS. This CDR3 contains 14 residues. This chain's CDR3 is CASSEKSPSETQYF.

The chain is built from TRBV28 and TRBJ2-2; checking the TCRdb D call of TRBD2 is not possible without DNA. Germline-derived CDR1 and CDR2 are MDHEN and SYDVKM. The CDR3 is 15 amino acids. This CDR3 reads CASSLVPSGVGELFF.

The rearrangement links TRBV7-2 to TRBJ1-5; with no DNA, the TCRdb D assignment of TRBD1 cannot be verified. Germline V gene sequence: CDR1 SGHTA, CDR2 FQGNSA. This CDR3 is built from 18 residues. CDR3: CASSLALPGQTSNQPQHF.

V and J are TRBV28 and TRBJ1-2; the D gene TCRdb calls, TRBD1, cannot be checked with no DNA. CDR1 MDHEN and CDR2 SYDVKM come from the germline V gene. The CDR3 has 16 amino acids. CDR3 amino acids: CASSFDFGGSNYGYTF.

The CDR3 sequence is CASSLVSGNYEQYF. V gene TRBV28 combines with J gene TRBJ2-7; TCRdb returns TRBD2, unconfirmable since there is no DNA. This CDR3 has 14 residues. Germline V CDR1 and CDR2: MDHEN, SYDVKM.

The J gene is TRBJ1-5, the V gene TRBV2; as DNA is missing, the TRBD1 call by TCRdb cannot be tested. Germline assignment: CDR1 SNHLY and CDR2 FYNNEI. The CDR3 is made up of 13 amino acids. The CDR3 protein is CASSREGDQPQHF.

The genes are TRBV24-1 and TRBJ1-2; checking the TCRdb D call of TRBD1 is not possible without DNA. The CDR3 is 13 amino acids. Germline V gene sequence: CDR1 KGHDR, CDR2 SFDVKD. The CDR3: CATSPGGAYGYTF.

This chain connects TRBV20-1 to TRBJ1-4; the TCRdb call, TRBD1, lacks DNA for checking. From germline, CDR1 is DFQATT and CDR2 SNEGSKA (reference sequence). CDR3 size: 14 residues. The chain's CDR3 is CSATRDPTNEKLFF.